This T cell receptor beta chain comes out of a study of blood T cell repertoires in COVID-19 (dated by TCRdb to between 2020 and 2021). Turning to the overall study: The collaborator samples originated in the United States, Italy and Spain and spanned the acute and convalescent phases of COVID-19. The material from the prospective study consisted of cDNA or gDNA derived from T cells, B-cell-depleted T cells, or PBMCs. The repertoires were released in a freely available public database meant as a resource for research on the immune response to SARS-CoV-2. Samples came from the ongoing ImmuneRACE study (first 160 participants) plus 1,254 subjects from 6 global collaborators. Where HLA class I and class II types were available, the types were taken from metadata supplied by the sample provider, not from assay-based typing. The dataset comprised deeply sampled blood TCRbeta repertoires from subjects exposed to, actively infected with, or recovered from COVID-19. The sample metadata nearly always contained a de-identified subject ID, COVID-19 status, age in years and sex. Overall study results and their limits: The amount of clinical and demographic metadata varied by source and participant and was provided uncurated.

The immunoSEQ Assay, a bias-controlled multiplex PCR, was used to amplify TCRbeta CDR3 regions from genomic DNA. The authors' analysis ran thus. The number of nucleated cells in each sample was estimated by amplification of reference gene primers within the assay. To quantify the absolute abundance of each unique TCRbeta CDR3 rearrangement, sequence reads were collapsed and filtered. Productive Simpson clonality was computed per sample as the square root of Simpson's diversity index over productive rearrangements. The table comes from immuneACCESS by way of TCRdb, which keeps in-frame sequences with V and J called. Part of the clones is missing from these tables; in studies checked, under half for an unresolved V gene and the rest for unknown reasons. V and J calls and clone size are given by that table; D and trimming were obtained from the DNA. Counted in this sample were 130,000 or so clones; around 84% of them appeared once. The ten most abundant clones make up about 2.6% of the sample.

V drops 6 bases and J drops 1 base, leaving 6 bases in between. The CDR3 numbers 12 residues from cysteine through phenylalanine. Only the CDR3 portion is preserved as DNA: 36 bases, with reading frame beginning at the first base. CDR1 and CDR2, looked up from the germline V gene (reference sequence), are PRHDT and FYEKMQ. Participants in the prospective study were aged roughly 18 to 89 years, lived in more than 20 United States geographic areas, and enrolled through a virtual design. In the prospective study, participants were assigned to cohorts based on the clinical history participants reported in a screening survey and a study questionnaire. In the prospective study, whole blood, serum and a nasopharyngeal or oropharyngeal swab were collected from each participant by mobile phlebotomists. Additional blood draws and questionnaires over an approximately two-month period could optionally be provided by prospective study participants. Prospective study blood samples were shipped either frozen or at room temperature before DNA extraction.

In regard to this clone: The antigen it recognizes is unknown. Base qualities are not at hand, and no much larger clone is one base apart.

Rearrangement joined TRBV13 to TRBJ1-1; a tentative D match to TRBD1 spans 5 bases. The sequencing sample was made of PBMCs or T cells enriched from blood (not recorded which). The clonotype comes from a man between 35 and 55 years old with acute COVID-19. The sequence in DNA is TGTGCCAGCAGAGACAGGAACACTGAAGCTTTCTTT. Its translation reads: CASRDRNTEAFF.